Listed below are T cell receptor beta chains from one sample, sequenced in a study of T-cell reconstitution after alpha-beta-depleted transplantation in children. One entry per CDR3 protein, called by TCRdb with MiXCR from the PCR reads. The sample records around 250,000 distinct CDR3 sequences, over 8% being singletons. The sequencing here drew on PBMCs from the stem cell graft donor, taken from the stem cell graft. These receptors all stem from a human donor who donated a stem cell graft to a child with SCID. The CDR3 runs from the conserved cysteine through the conserved F or W. A D gene is named only where the DNA matches it firmly. The size entry is marked missing in some rows and otherwise reads once, few, many or a size class.

DNA	CDR3	V	J	size	D
TGCAGTGCTAGAGATCAACAAGCGGGTCTATACAATGAGCAGTTCTTC	CSARDQQAGLYNEQFF	TRBV20-1	TRBJ2-1	.	.
TGCGCCAGCAGCCTTCTAACCTCTGGAAACACCATATATTTT	CASSLLTSGNTIYF	TRBV4-1	TRBJ1-3	many	.
TGTGCCAGCAGCCAAGACAGGGTATCCTACGAGCAGTACTTC	CASSQDRVSYEQYF	TRBV3-1	TRBJ2-7	.	.
TGTGCCAGCAGTTACCCGCAGGAAACTAATGAAAAACTGTTTTTT	CASSYPQETNEKLFF	TRBV6-5	TRBJ1-4	.	.
TGCAGCGCTAGATCCGGGACAGGGGTTGCGCACACTGAAGCTTTCTTT	CSARSGTGVAHTEAFF	TRBV29-1	TRBJ1-1	few	TRBD1
TGCAGTGCTAGAGTCTGGGACAGGACCTACGAGCAGTACTTC	CSARVWDRTYEQYF	TRBV20-1	TRBJ2-7	.	TRBD1
TGCGCCAGCAGCCAAGATTTGATGAATGAGCAGTTCTTC	CASSQDLMNEQFF	TRBV4-1	TRBJ2-1	few	.
TGTGCTAGCAGCTTAGCGCTTTCATCCGGGGAGCTGTTTTTT	CASSLALSSGELFF	TRBV7-7	TRBJ2-2	few	.
TGTGCCAGCAGTGAACATCGAGGCACAGATACGCAGTATTTT	CASSEHRGTDTQYF	TRBV2	TRBJ2-3	.	.
TGTGCCAGCAGTTCGACAGGGGGGGAAACCTACGAGCAGTACTTC	CASSSTGGETYEQYF	TRBV6-2/TRBV6-3	TRBJ2-7	few	TRBD1
TGTGCCAGCAGCCAATACCAGCGGGGGAAGGACAATGAGCAGTTCTTC	CASSQYQRGKDNEQFF	TRBV3-1	TRBJ2-1	few	TRBD2
TGTGCCAGCAGTTGGACAGGACCCTACACCGGGGAGCTGTTTTTT	CASSWTGPYTGELFF	TRBV12-3/TRBV12-4	TRBJ2-2	few	TRBD1
TGCGCCAGCAGCTTGACAACCCGGGACAGTCTGAATGAAAAACTGTTTTTT	CASSLTTRDSLNEKLFF	TRBV5-1	TRBJ1-4	few	TRBD1
TGTGCCAGCAGTTTGGCGGCGGTGCAGCCCCAGCATTTT	CASSLAAVQPQHF	TRBV12-3/TRBV12-4	TRBJ1-5	many	.
TGCAGCGTTGTCGAGGGCGCGGGGACTGAAGCTTTCTTT	CSVVEGAGTEAFF	TRBV29-1	TRBJ1-1	.	.
TGCAGCGTTGAATCACGGGGGGCCGGGACCGGGGAGCTGTTTTTT	CSVESRGAGTGELFF	TRBV29-1	TRBJ2-2	.	.
TGTGCCAGCAGAAAAGCAGGGGACTCTTATGAAAAACTGTTTTTT	CASRKAGDSYEKLFF	TRBV19	TRBJ1-4	.	.
TGTGCCAGCAGTTTAGGTGAAAAACTGTTTTTT	CASSLGEKLFF	TRBV12-3/TRBV12-4	TRBJ1-4	many	.
TGTGCCAGCAGCTTAGCTGTTAGCGGAGGCTACCAAGAGACCCAGTACTTC	CASSLAVSGGYQETQYF	TRBV11-2	TRBJ2-5	.	.
TGTGCCAGCAGCTCCTGGACTAGCGGGGGGTCCTACGAGCAGTACTTC	CASSSWTSGGSYEQYF	TRBV7-2	TRBJ2-7	.	TRBD2
TGTGCCAGCAGATCCACCACAGGGTCTGAAGCTTTCTTT	CASRSTTGSEAFF	TRBV6-2/TRBV6-3	TRBJ1-1	few	.
TGTGCCACCATAGGGACGGAATCCCGAATTGAGCAGTTCTTC	CATIGTESRIEQFF	TRBV10-3	TRBJ2-1	.	.
TGTGCCAGCAGCCAAGAAAATATTAGGACAGGGTTGGAAAAACTGTTTTTT	CASSQENIRTGLEKLFF	TRBV4-2	TRBJ1-4	many	TRBD1
TGCGCCAGCAGCTGGACAGGGATCGCAGGAAACACCATATATTTT	CASSWTGIAGNTIYF	TRBV5-1	TRBJ1-3	few	TRBD1
TGCAGCCGACAGGGCGCCACCGGGGAGCTGTTTTTT	CSRQGATGELFF	TRBV20-1	TRBJ2-2	few	TRBD1
TGTGCCAGCATGGGTGAGGGACTTTTGAACACTGAAGCTTTCTTT	CASMGEGLLNTEAFF	TRBV11-1	TRBJ1-1	.	.
TGCGCCAGCAGCTTAGGGACTCACTTCGCCGGGGAGCTGTTTTTT	CASSLGTHFAGELFF	TRBV5-1	TRBJ2-2	few	.
TGTGCCAGCAGCTTGTCCAAAAGGCCCACCGGGGAGCTGTTTTTT	CASSLSKRPTGELFF	TRBV5-6	TRBJ2-2	few	.
TGTGCCAGCTCCCCCCTGCCGGGGGCTCGGGATGAGCAGTTCTTC	CASSPLPGARDEQFF	TRBV18	TRBJ2-1	few	.
TGTGCCAGCAGCTTAAGTCTTATAAGCACAGATACGCAGTATTTT	CASSLSLISTDTQYF	TRBV5-5	TRBJ2-3	.	.
TGTGCCATCAGTGTAACCGGGACAGGGGCCAAGCTAAATGAGCAGTTCTTC	CAISVTGTGAKLNEQFF	TRBV10-3	TRBJ2-1	many	TRBD1
TGTGCCAGCAGCTTAAGGCGGGGGGAGACCCAGTACTTC	CASSLRRGETQYF	TRBV7-2	TRBJ2-5	.	TRBD2
TGTGCCAGCAGCTTGGGAGACAGCAATGAGCAGTTCTTC	CASSLGDSNEQFF	TRBV11-3	TRBJ2-1	.	.
TGTGCCAGCAGCCTGGGAGGGGGTGATGGAGAGACCCAGTACTTC	CASSLGGGDGETQYF	TRBV7-2	TRBJ2-5	few	.
TGTGCCAGCAGTTTTGGGGACGAAGAGACCCAGTACTTC	CASSFGDEETQYF	TRBV12-3/TRBV12-4	TRBJ2-5	many	.
TGTGCCAGCAGTAGGGACAGCTCCTACAATGAGCAGTTCTTC	CASSRDSSYNEQFF	TRBV9	TRBJ2-1	few	TRBD1
TGTGCCAGCAGTGAAGTCAAAAACATTCAGTACTTC	CASSEVKNIQYF	TRBV6-1	TRBJ2-4	.	.
TGCGCCAGCAGCTTGGGTCCTGACAGGGTCCGGGGCTACGAGCAGTACTTC	CASSLGPDRVRGYEQYF	TRBV5-1	TRBJ2-7	.	TRBD1
TGTGCCAGCAGTGACAAGACCCTGAGGGGCTCCGAGCAGTACTTC	CASSDKTLRGSEQYF	TRBV2	TRBJ2-7	many	.
TGCAGCGACAGGGGATCGGGTATTAATTCACCCCTCCACTTT	CSDRGSGINSPLHF	TRBV29-1	TRBJ1-6	many	TRBD1
TGTGCCAGCAGTCACCCGGGGGGCTACTACAATGAGCAGTTCTTC	CASSHPGGYYNEQFF	TRBV12-3/TRBV12-4	TRBJ2-1	.	.
TGTGCCAGCAGCTTAGCAGGCAGCCGCTATGGCTACACCTTC	CASSLAGSRYGYTF	TRBV7-8	TRBJ1-2	.	.
TGTGCCAGCAGTTTAGGGGCAGCCTACAATGAGCAGTTCTTC	CASSLGAAYNEQFF	TRBV12-3/TRBV12-4	TRBJ2-1	many	.
TGTGCCAGCAGCTTAGGACCAGGGGGGAATTCACCCCTCCACTTT	CASSLGPGGNSPLHF	TRBV7-6	TRBJ1-6	many	TRBD1
TGCAGTGGCGCTCCGGGGGGTTTAGATACGCAGTATTTT	CSGAPGGLDTQYF	TRBV20-1	TRBJ2-3	.	TRBD2
TGTGCCAGCAGCCACCTAGCAATCAGTGAGCAGTTCTTC	CASSHLAISEQFF	TRBV3-1	TRBJ2-1	many	.
TGTGCCACCCAGCGGGCGGCCACAGATACGCAGTATTTT	CATQRAATDTQYF	TRBV10-3	TRBJ2-3	.	.
TGCGCCAGCAGCGCCGGGGGAGGGTCGGGTTCACCCCTCCACTTT	CASSAGGGSGSPLHF	TRBV5-1	TRBJ1-6	.	.
TGCAGTGCTAGTGACCGGACCCCGGGGGAGACCCAGTACTTC	CSASDRTPGETQYF	TRBV20-1	TRBJ2-5	.	.
TGCAGCGTTGGAGGCCGACTACTGGGCTACACCTTC	CSVGGRLLGYTF	TRBV29-1	TRBJ1-2	.	.
TGCGCCAGCAGCTCGAACCTTAGGGGGCCGGACACTGAAGCTTTCTTT	CASSSNLRGPDTEAFF	TRBV5-1	TRBJ1-1	many	TRBD1
TGTGCCAGCAGAAAAAGGGACAGATTCTCTGGGGCCAACGTCCTGACTTTC	CASRKRDRFSGANVLTF	TRBV6-2/TRBV6-3	TRBJ2-6	few	TRBD1
TGTGCCAGCAGGGAAATCCGGGACAGTAACACCGGGGAGCTGTTTTTT	CASREIRDSNTGELFF	TRBV28	TRBJ2-2	many	TRBD1
TGTGCCAGCAGTCTACGACAGGGGAGTGGCGACACTGAAGCTTTCTTT	CASSLRQGSGDTEAFF	TRBV7-9	TRBJ1-1	few	TRBD1